The text below deals with one T cell receptor beta chain. Trimming cost V 5 bases and J 1 base, with 14 bases left between them. Germline assignment: CDR1 MNHEY and CDR2 SMNVEV (reference sequence). The CDR3 extends over 15 amino acids. This sample is part of a study of blood T cell repertoires in COVID-19. The repertoire was sequenced with immunoSEQ multiplex PCR; TCRdb's copy has only in-frame clones and lacks some. The sample lists 80,000 to 90,000 clones, around 85% occurring once. The chain carries TRBV27 and TRBJ1-1; D ambiguous. This clonotype was sampled from a woman aged 80 or over with COVID-19, enrolled during active disease. The sequenced material came from peripheral blood. The CDR3 coding sequence is TGTGCCAGCAGTCCGCAACAGACCCCGAACACTGAAGCTTTCTTT. Amino acid sequence: CASSPQQTPNTEAFF.